These T cell receptor beta chains were read from a single sample in a study of T cell responses to AZD1222 COVID-19 vaccine. Sequencing was performed with immunoSEQ multiplex PCR; in TCRdb, only in-frame clones are kept and a portion is missing. The table shows roughly 110,000 clones, with 75% to 95% occurring only once. The sample was peripheral blood, taken 28 days after the second AZD1222 dose. The source is an adult who received the AZD1222 COVID-19 vaccine. Both conserved end residues are part of each CDR3. D genes are given only for firm matches. A clone size is listed for some rows: how often the clone was seen (once, few, many), or a class if it is expanded.

V: TRBV5-4; length: 14; D: TRBD1; size: -; J: TRBJ1-2; CDR3: CASSFGEGGIGYTF; DNA: TGTGCCAGCAGCTTTGGCGAAGGGGGCATCGGCTACACCTTC
V: TRBV12-3/TRBV12-4; length: 12; D: -; size: -; J: TRBJ1-1; CDR3: CASRTGLAEAFF; DNA: TGTGCCAGCAGAACAGGGCTCGCTGAAGCTTTCTTT
V: TRBV18; length: 15; D: -; size: -; J: TRBJ2-3; CDR3: CASSPRLAQGDTQYF; DNA: TGTGCCAGCTCACCACGGCTAGCCCAAGGAGATACGCAGTATTTT
V: TRBV18; length: 14; D: TRBD2; size: -; J: TRBJ2-7; CDR3: CASSPGTSSNEQYF; DNA: TGTGCCAGCTCACCAGGGACTAGTTCCAACGAGCAGTACTTC
V: TRBV11-2; length: 14; D: -; size: -; J: TRBJ1-5; CDR3: CASSPGGGNQPQHF; DNA: TGTGCCAGCAGCCCTGGGGGGGGCAATCAGCCCCAGCATTTT
V: TRBV27; length: 13; D: -; size: -; J: TRBJ1-1; CDR3: CASSIDLGAEAFF; DNA: TGTGCCAGCTCCATAGACCTAGGGGCTGAAGCTTTCTTT
V: TRBV5-4; length: 14; D: -; size: once; J: TRBJ1-2; CDR3: CASSSSWGAYGYTF; DNA: TGTGCCAGCAGCTCGAGTTGGGGGGCGTATGGCTACACCTTC
V: TRBV12-5; length: 19; D: -; size: -; J: TRBJ1-5; CDR3: CASGLASLKSGRPNQPQHF; DNA: TGTGCTAGTGGTTTGGCTAGCTTGAAATCGGGACGGCCCAATCAGCCCCAGCATTTT
V: TRBV12-3/TRBV12-4; length: 12; D: -; size: -; J: TRBJ2-7; CDR3: CASSFEGLGQYF; DNA: TGTGCCAGCAGTTTCGAGGGGTTAGGGCAGTACTTC
V: TRBV11-2; length: 15; D: TRBD1; size: -; J: TRBJ1-2; CDR3: CASSPQTGVIYGYTF; DNA: TGTGCCAGCAGCCCCCAGACAGGGGTTATCTATGGCTACACCTTC
V: TRBV19; length: 14; D: -; size: -; J: TRBJ2-1; CDR3: CASRPEVLSNEQFF; DNA: TGTGCCAGTCGACCGGAGGTGTTGAGCAATGAGCAGTTCTTC
V: TRBV29-1; length: 13; D: TRBD2; size: -; J: TRBJ2-7; CDR3: CSVRGSGAYEQYF; DNA: TGCAGCGTTCGCGGGAGCGGCGCCTACGAGCAGTACTTC
V: TRBV4-2; length: 17; D: -; size: -; J: TRBJ2-7; CDR3: CASSQDPGGGEADEQYF; DNA: TGTGCCAGCAGCCAAGATCCAGGAGGCGGGGAGGCGGACGAGCAGTACTTC
V: TRBV13; length: 14; D: -; size: -; J: TRBJ1-2; CDR3: CASSLAEQGSGYTF; DNA: TGTGCCAGCAGTTTAGCGGAACAGGGCTCTGGCTACACCTTC
V: TRBV15; length: 13; D: -; size: -; J: TRBJ2-1; CDR3: CATSRQGSNEQFF; DNA: TGTGCCACCAGCAGACAGGGCAGCAATGAGCAGTTCTTC
V: TRBV6-1; length: 11; D: -; size: once; J: TRBJ2-7; CDR3: CASSDVYEQYF; DNA: TGTGCCAGCAGTGACGTCTACGAGCAGTACTTC
V: TRBV28; length: 13; D: TRBD1; size: -; J: TRBJ1-2; CDR3: CASSFRTGYVYTF; DNA: TGTGCCAGCAGTTTCCGGACAGGGTATGTCTACACCTTC
V: TRBV27; length: 15; D: -; size: -; J: TRBJ1-5; CDR3: CASSLSRGGNQPQHF; DNA: TGTGCCAGCAGTTTATCGAGGGGGGGCAATCAGCCCCAGCATTTT
V: TRBV18; length: 16; D: TRBD1; size: -; J: TRBJ2-2; CDR3: CASSPKGAAPTGELFF; DNA: TGTGCCAGCTCACCAAAGGGGGCGGCTCCCACCGGGGAGCTGTTTTTT
V: TRBV6-1; length: 16; D: -; size: -; J: TRBJ2-2; CDR3: CASSERGLTNTGELFF; DNA: TGTGCCAGCAGTGAACGGGGACTTACGAACACCGGGGAGCTGTTTTTT
V: TRBV7-2; length: 14; D: -; size: -; J: TRBJ2-7; CDR3: CASSSSWGAYEQYF; DNA: TGTGCCAGCAGCTCCTCTTGGGGGGCCTACGAGCAGTACTTC
V: TRBV2; length: 14; D: -; size: -; J: TRBJ1-1; CDR3: CASVGITGNTEAFF; DNA: TGTGCCAGCGTTGGAATCACGGGGAACACTGAAGCTTTCTTT
V: TRBV10-2; length: 13; D: -; size: -; J: TRBJ2-2; CDR3: CASSEWRTGELFF; DNA: TGCGCCAGCAGTGAGTGGCGTACCGGGGAGCTGTTTTTT
V: TRBV6-5; length: 11; D: -; size: -; J: TRBJ2-5; CDR3: CASTVSETQYF; DNA: TGTGCCAGCACCGTGTCGGAGACCCAGTACTTC
V: TRBV30; length: 13; D: -; size: -; J: TRBJ1-5; CDR3: CAWSLKEGSPQHF; DNA: TGTGCCTGGAGCCTAAAGGAGGGTTCGCCCCAGCATTTT
V: TRBV18; length: 15; D: TRBD1; size: -; J: TRBJ1-5; CDR3: CASSSGTGGTQPQHF; DNA: TGTGCCAGCTCAAGTGGGACAGGGGGCACTCAGCCCCAGCATTTT
V: TRBV19; length: 15; D: TRBD2; size: -; J: TRBJ2-1; CDR3: CASSPSGGLYNEQFF; DNA: TGTGCCAGTAGTCCCAGCGGGGGACTGTACAATGAGCAGTTCTTC
V: TRBV6-5; length: 14; D: -; size: -; J: TRBJ2-7; CDR3: CASSYSANSYEQYF; DNA: TGTGCCAGCAGTTACTCGGCCAACTCCTACGAGCAGTACTTC
V: TRBV7-9; length: 15; D: -; size: -; J: TRBJ2-3; CDR3: CASSITGLDTDTQYF; DNA: TGTGCCAGCAGCATCACAGGCCTGGATACAGATACGCAGTATTTT
V: TRBV20-1; length: 16; D: -; size: -; J: TRBJ2-2; CDR3: CSASSRSRKGTGELFF; DNA: TGCAGTGCTAGTTCCAGAAGTAGGAAGGGGACCGGGGAGCTGTTTTTT
V: TRBV7-9; length: 15; D: -; size: -; J: TRBJ1-4; CDR3: CASSLRTRPTEKLFF; DNA: TGTGCCAGCAGCTTAAGGACTAGGCCCACTGAAAAACTGTTTTTT
V: TRBV20-1; length: 11; D: -; size: once; J: TRBJ2-3; CDR3: CSAREGGTQYF; DNA: TGCAGTGCTAGAGAAGGGGGGACGCAGTATTTT
V: TRBV10-2; length: 12; D: -; size: -; J: TRBJ1-3; CDR3: CASRRSGNTIYF; DNA: TGCGCCAGCCGCCGGTCTGGAAACACCATATATTTT
V: TRBV4-1; length: 16; D: -; size: -; J: TRBJ2-2; CDR3: CASTGGERTNTGELFF; DNA: TGCGCCAGCACAGGCGGGGAGAGGACGAACACCGGGGAGCTGTTTTTT
V: TRBV3-1/TRBV3-2; length: 17; D: TRBD2; size: -; J: TRBJ2-1; CDR3: CASSHPGLAVSYNEQFF; DNA: TGTGCCAGCAGCCACCCGGGACTAGCGGTCTCCTACAATGAGCAGTTCTTC
V: TRBV6-2/TRBV6-3; length: 12; D: -; size: -; J: TRBJ2-3; CDR3: CASSTLLDTQYF; DNA: TGTGCCAGCAGTACCCTCTTAGATACGCAGTATTTT
V: TRBV21-1; length: 17; D: -; size: -; J: TRBJ1-5; CDR3: CASSKDRDRGGNQPQHF; DNA: TGTGCCAGCAGCAAGGACCGGGACAGGGGTGGTAATCAGCCCCAGCATTTT
V: TRBV27; length: 14; D: TRBD1; size: -; J: TRBJ1-1; CDR3: CASSAGTGGTEAFF; DNA: TGTGCCAGCAGTGCAGGGACAGGGGGCACTGAAGCTTTCTTT
V: TRBV11-2; length: 16; D: TRBD1; size: -; J: TRBJ2-7; CDR3: CASSSPLGQGAYEQYF; DNA: TGTGCCAGCAGCTCTCCCTTAGGACAGGGGGCTTACGAGCAGTACTTC
V: TRBV16; length: 14; D: TRBD1; size: -; J: TRBJ1-2; CDR3: CASSQSQGNYGYTF; DNA: TGTGCCAGCAGCCAATCACAGGGGAACTATGGCTACACCTTC
V: TRBV3-1/TRBV3-2; length: 13; D: -; size: -; J: TRBJ1-2; CDR3: CASSQVQGDGYTF; DNA: TGTGCCAGCAGCCAAGTACAGGGCGATGGCTACACCTTC
V: TRBV6-4; length: 14; D: TRBD1; size: -; J: TRBJ1-1; CDR3: CASSRQGRDTEAFF; DNA: TGTGCCAGCAGTAGACAGGGGAGGGACACTGAAGCTTTCTTT
V: TRBV6-4; length: 15; D: TRBD2; size: -; J: TRBJ2-7; CDR3: CASRPSSGGSYEQYF; DNA: TGTGCCAGCAGGCCTTCTAGCGGGGGATCCTACGAGCAGTACTTC
V: TRBV15; length: 17; D: TRBD1; size: few; J: TRBJ1-3; CDR3: CATSGVRDRERRNTIYF; DNA: TGTGCCACCAGCGGGGTCCGAGACAGGGAGCGACGAAACACCATATATTTT
V: TRBV30; length: 13; D: TRBD2; size: -; J: TRBJ2-3; CDR3: CAWGSGNTDTQYF; DNA: TGTGCCTGGGGTAGCGGGAACACAGATACGCAGTATTTT
V: TRBV10-3; length: 16; D: TRBD1; size: -; J: TRBJ2-1; CDR3: CAIRSPTGQGNNEQFF; DNA: TGTGCCATCAGGAGCCCTACGGGACAGGGAAACAATGAGCAGTTCTTC
V: TRBV4-2; length: 16; D: TRBD1; size: -; J: TRBJ2-5; CDR3: CVSSQDRGTGPETQYF; DNA: TGTGTCAGCAGCCAAGATAGAGGGACAGGGCCAGAGACCCAGTACTTC
V: TRBV19; length: 14; D: -; size: -; J: TRBJ1-4; CDR3: CASSSRRANEKLFF; DNA: TGTGCCAGTAGTAGTAGAAGGGCTAATGAAAAACTGTTTTTT
V: TRBV10-2; length: 11; D: -; size: -; J: TRBJ2-5; CDR3: CASSEDKTQYF; DNA: TGCGCCAGCAGTGAAGACAAGACCCAGTACTTC